This T cell receptor beta chain came from a study of cytomegalovirus exposure and HLA in healthy donors. Study as a whole: Across roughly 400 genotyped donors, roughly 85% landed in the Caucasian-associated ancestry cluster.

In this sample, this clone turned up a few times. What it binds is not known. Study-wide points: In a later analysis, V- and J-gene trimming of beta chains associated with a DCLRE1C missense variant, replicated independently. A likely sequencing artifact accounted for one observed cluster of highly shared sequence variants.

V lost 4 bases and J lost 1; bases outside the gene matches: 4. This CDR3 region has 14 residues. The germline CDR1 and CDR2 sequences are SGHRS and YFSETQ. The PCR had 60 Vbeta and 13 Jbeta primers. Assay: immunoSEQ multiplex PCR; the TCRdb copy retains only in-frame clones and omits some. The table has around 140,000 clones, about 61% seen once. This rearrangement joins TRBV5-1 to TRBJ1-1, with TRBD1 matching over 7 bases. The TCR sequence derives from a male donor in good health and CMV-seronegative. The sequencing input was PBMCs. The CDR3 here is CASSLRTGNTEAFF. The CDR3 DNA sequence: TGCGCCAGCAGCCTTAGGACAGGGAACACTGAAGCTTTCTTT.